Listed below are T cell receptor beta chains from one sample, sequenced in a study of T cell responses to AZD1222 COVID-19 vaccine. Generated by immunoSEQ multiplex PCR, the TCRdb table keeps only in-frame clones and is missing some. The table has some 63,000 clones, approximately 92% seen once; the top ten hold roughly 6.1%. Sequencing used peripheral blood, obtained 28 days after the second AZD1222 dose. These receptors all stem from an adult who received the AZD1222 COVID-19 vaccine. CDR3s include the opening cysteine and the closing phenylalanine or tryptophan. Each record gives: D gene, V gene, clone size, J gene, CDR3 DNA, CDR3 protein. The D gene is left open where the match is weak. Size values are once, few and many counts, or a class for expanded clones, and some rows have none.

d_gene: -; v_gene: TRBV2; abundance: -; j_gene: TRBJ2-7; CDR3nt: TGTGCCAGCAGTGAAGGAGACTACGAGCAGTACTTC; CDR3aa: CASSEGDYEQYF
d_gene: TRBD2; v_gene: TRBV4-1; abundance: -; j_gene: TRBJ2-1; CDR3nt: TGCGCCAGCAGCCAAGAACCCAGCGGGCACGGGGGGGGTGAGCAGTTCTTC; CDR3aa: CASSQEPSGHGGGEQFF
d_gene: -; v_gene: TRBV20-1; abundance: -; j_gene: TRBJ2-5; CDR3nt: TGCAGTGCTAGTGGGGGTACATCCCGGGGCGAGACCCAGTACTTC; CDR3aa: CSASGGTSRGETQYF
d_gene: -; v_gene: TRBV10-2; abundance: -; j_gene: TRBJ2-5; CDR3nt: TGCGCCAGCAGTGAGTTAGCAGCGTTTGGGCAAGAGACCCAGTACTTC; CDR3aa: CASSELAAFGQETQYF
d_gene: -; v_gene: TRBV30; abundance: -; j_gene: TRBJ1-4; CDR3nt: TGTGCCTGGAGTGTATTGAGTTCTGAAAAACTGTTTTTT; CDR3aa: CAWSVLSSEKLFF
d_gene: -; v_gene: TRBV27; abundance: -; j_gene: TRBJ1-6; CDR3nt: TGTGCCAGCAGCCCCGGACTGGGGTCACCCCTCCACTTT; CDR3aa: CASSPGLGSPLHF
d_gene: -; v_gene: TRBV24-1; abundance: -; j_gene: TRBJ1-6; CDR3nt: TGTGCCACCAGTGATTTGCCCCGAACGAGGAGGGAGGGAAATTCACCCCTCCACTTT; CDR3aa: CATSDLPRTRREGNSPLHF
d_gene: TRBD2; v_gene: TRBV25-1; abundance: -; j_gene: TRBJ2-7; CDR3nt: TGTGCCAGCAGTTCTACTAGCGGGGACTACGAGCAGTACTTC; CDR3aa: CASSSTSGDYEQYF
d_gene: -; v_gene: TRBV21-1; abundance: -; j_gene: TRBJ2-7; CDR3nt: TGTGCCAGCAGCAAAGAGGTCAGGGGCGATGACTACGAGCAGTACTTC; CDR3aa: CASSKEVRGDDYEQYF
d_gene: TRBD2; v_gene: TRBV6-5; abundance: -; j_gene: TRBJ2-5; CDR3nt: TGTGCCAGCGGACTAGCGGGGGGGCGGGAGACCCAGTACTTC; CDR3aa: CASGLAGGRETQYF
d_gene: -; v_gene: TRBV9; abundance: few; j_gene: TRBJ1-3; CDR3nt: TGTGCCAGCAGCGCCCTTGAGTGGGTTACGGGGGCAGGCACTGGAAACACCATATATTTT; CDR3aa: CASSALEWVTGAGTGNTIYF
d_gene: -; v_gene: TRBV18; abundance: -; j_gene: TRBJ1-5; CDR3nt: TGTGCCAGCTCGCCTGCCACGGTTCACGGCAATCAGCCCCAGCATTTT; CDR3aa: CASSPATVHGNQPQHF
d_gene: -; v_gene: TRBV7-2; abundance: -; j_gene: TRBJ1-4; CDR3nt: TGTGCCAGCAGCCCGGGACCGGGGAATGAAAAACTGTTTTTT; CDR3aa: CASSPGPGNEKLFF
d_gene: TRBD1; v_gene: TRBV6-5; abundance: once; j_gene: TRBJ2-1; CDR3nt: TGTGCCAGCAGGGACAGGGGTGCGGATGAGCAGTTCTTC; CDR3aa: CASRDRGADEQFF
d_gene: TRBD1; v_gene: TRBV6-5; abundance: -; j_gene: TRBJ2-1; CDR3nt: TGTGCCAGCAGTCCCCGGACAGGCTCCTACAATGAGCAGTTCTTC; CDR3aa: CASSPRTGSYNEQFF
d_gene: TRBD2; v_gene: TRBV10-2; abundance: -; j_gene: TRBJ2-4; CDR3nt: TGCGCCAGCAGTGCGACTAGCGGGGGGATAGCCAAAAACATTCAGTACTTC; CDR3aa: CASSATSGGIAKNIQYF
d_gene: TRBD2; v_gene: TRBV10-3; abundance: once; j_gene: TRBJ2-1; CDR3nt: TGTGCCATCGTAGCGGGAGGAGCCTACAATGAGCAGTTCTTC; CDR3aa: CAIVAGGAYNEQFF
d_gene: -; v_gene: TRBV2; abundance: -; j_gene: TRBJ2-7; CDR3nt: TGTGCCAGCAGACCTAGGAGTTCTCTCTCCGAGCAGTACTTC; CDR3aa: CASRPRSSLSEQYF
d_gene: TRBD2; v_gene: TRBV7-2; abundance: -; j_gene: TRBJ2-3; CDR3nt: TGTGCCAGCAGACTAGCGGGAGGATGGGATACGCAGTATTTT; CDR3aa: CASRLAGGWDTQYF
d_gene: -; v_gene: TRBV5-6; abundance: once; j_gene: TRBJ2-2; CDR3nt: TGTGCCAGCAGCCCCGTAGGTCGGCGGACCGGGGAGCTGTTTTTT; CDR3aa: CASSPVGRRTGELFF
d_gene: -; v_gene: TRBV19; abundance: -; j_gene: TRBJ2-7; CDR3nt: TGTGCCAGTAGTATCAGGAGCACAGCCTACGAGCAGTACTTC; CDR3aa: CASSIRSTAYEQYF
d_gene: TRBD1; v_gene: TRBV30; abundance: -; j_gene: TRBJ2-6; CDR3nt: TGTGCCCGAGGGGGCGCACCCCTCTCTGGGGCCAACGTCCTGACTTTC; CDR3aa: CARGGAPLSGANVLTF
d_gene: -; v_gene: TRBV3-1/TRBV3-2; abundance: -; j_gene: TRBJ1-4; CDR3nt: TGTGCCAGCAGCCAAGGGGGAGGCTACCGGACTAATGAAAAACTGTTTTTT; CDR3aa: CASSQGGGYRTNEKLFF
d_gene: -; v_gene: TRBV9; abundance: -; j_gene: TRBJ2-2; CDR3nt: TGTGCCAGCAGCGTAGGCAGTGGCACCGGGGAGCTGTTTTTT; CDR3aa: CASSVGSGTGELFF
d_gene: -; v_gene: TRBV4-3; abundance: once; j_gene: TRBJ2-3; CDR3nt: TGCGCCAGCAGCGACATTCTCGGGGGAGGCACAGATACGCAGTATTTT; CDR3aa: CASSDILGGGTDTQYF
d_gene: -; v_gene: TRBV5-1; abundance: -; j_gene: TRBJ1-3; CDR3nt: TGCGCCAGCAGCTTGGCATCGGGACCTGGAAACACCATATATTTT; CDR3aa: CASSLASGPGNTIYF
d_gene: TRBD2; v_gene: TRBV15; abundance: few; j_gene: TRBJ2-7; CDR3nt: TGTGCCACCAGCAGAGATTCGCTAGCGGGAGGTGACGAGCAGTACTTC; CDR3aa: CATSRDSLAGGDEQYF
d_gene: -; v_gene: TRBV21-1; abundance: -; j_gene: TRBJ2-7; CDR3nt: TGTGCCAGCAGCATAGAAACAGGGGGCCTGTCCTACGAGCAGTACTTC; CDR3aa: CASSIETGGLSYEQYF
d_gene: TRBD2; v_gene: TRBV19; abundance: -; j_gene: TRBJ2-7; CDR3nt: TGTGCCAGTAGGGAGGAGCGGGGATCCTACGAGCAGTACTTC; CDR3aa: CASREERGSYEQYF
d_gene: -; v_gene: TRBV5-1; abundance: -; j_gene: TRBJ1-1; CDR3nt: TGCGCCAGCAGCCCGACCTTATCGAACACTGAAGCTTTCTTT; CDR3aa: CASSPTLSNTEAFF
d_gene: TRBD1; v_gene: TRBV5-1; abundance: -; j_gene: TRBJ2-3; CDR3nt: TGCGCCAGCAGCTTGGGGGGACAGGGCACAGATACGCAGTATTTT; CDR3aa: CASSLGGQGTDTQYF
d_gene: TRBD1; v_gene: TRBV19; abundance: -; j_gene: TRBJ1-1; CDR3nt: TGTGCCAGTAGTGTGGACAGGGAGAATGCTGAAGCTTTCTTT; CDR3aa: CASSVDRENAEAFF
d_gene: -; v_gene: TRBV5-1; abundance: -; j_gene: TRBJ2-5; CDR3nt: TGCGCCAGCTACCGGAACCAAGAGACCCAGTACTTC; CDR3aa: CASYRNQETQYF
d_gene: TRBD2; v_gene: TRBV5-1; abundance: -; j_gene: TRBJ2-1; CDR3nt: TGCGCCAGCAGCTCTGGACTAGCGGGGGGGAGCTCCTACAATGAGCAGTTCTTC; CDR3aa: CASSSGLAGGSSYNEQFF
d_gene: TRBD2; v_gene: TRBV11-2; abundance: -; j_gene: TRBJ2-7; CDR3nt: TGTGCCAGCAGCACGGGTGCGGGAGCAACCTACGAGCAGTACTTC; CDR3aa: CASSTGAGATYEQYF
d_gene: -; v_gene: TRBV7-8; abundance: -; j_gene: TRBJ1-3; CDR3nt: TGTGCCAGCAGCTCCGACATCGCTCTTGGAAACACCATATATTTT; CDR3aa: CASSSDIALGNTIYF
d_gene: -; v_gene: TRBV18; abundance: -; j_gene: TRBJ2-2; CDR3nt: TGTGCCAGCTCACCTCGGGACTTCGGCACCGGGGAGCTGTTTTTT; CDR3aa: CASSPRDFGTGELFF
d_gene: -; v_gene: TRBV19; abundance: -; j_gene: TRBJ2-1; CDR3nt: TGTGCCAGTAGTATTCCAGGCCTGAATGAGCAGTTCTTC; CDR3aa: CASSIPGLNEQFF
d_gene: TRBD2; v_gene: TRBV7-9; abundance: -; j_gene: TRBJ2-1; CDR3nt: TGTGCCAGCAGCTTCGCGGGGGGAACTTACAATGAGCAGTTCTTC; CDR3aa: CASSFAGGTYNEQFF
d_gene: TRBD1; v_gene: TRBV6-6; abundance: -; j_gene: TRBJ1-6; CDR3nt: TGTGCCAGCAGTTACACGGGACAGCGTAATTCACCCCTCCACTTT; CDR3aa: CASSYTGQRNSPLHF
d_gene: TRBD2; v_gene: TRBV11-3; abundance: -; j_gene: TRBJ2-7; CDR3nt: TGTGCCAGCAGCTCACGACTAGCGGCCGAGCAGTACTTC; CDR3aa: CASSSRLAAEQYF
d_gene: -; v_gene: TRBV19; abundance: -; j_gene: TRBJ2-7; CDR3nt: TGTGCCAGTAGATCGAACAACGAGCAGTACTTC; CDR3aa: CASRSNNEQYF
d_gene: -; v_gene: TRBV19; abundance: once; j_gene: TRBJ1-4; CDR3nt: TGTGCCAGTATGCGACAGGTTGCAACTAATGAAAAACTGTTTTTT; CDR3aa: CASMRQVATNEKLFF
d_gene: -; v_gene: TRBV30; abundance: -; j_gene: TRBJ1-2; CDR3nt: TGTGCCCGGGCCGGGCAGGCCGGGGGCTACACCTTC; CDR3aa: CARAGQAGGYTF
d_gene: -; v_gene: TRBV7-8; abundance: -; j_gene: TRBJ1-1; CDR3nt: TGTGCCAGCAGCTTTTCGGCAACTCTAATGAACACTGAAGCTTTCTTT; CDR3aa: CASSFSATLMNTEAFF
d_gene: -; v_gene: TRBV6-5; abundance: -; j_gene: TRBJ1-4; CDR3nt: TGTGCCAGCAGACGGAGTTTAGCTGAAAAACTGTTTTTT; CDR3aa: CASRRSLAEKLFF
d_gene: -; v_gene: TRBV24-1; abundance: -; j_gene: TRBJ1-4; CDR3nt: TGTGCCACCAGTGAGGGATCAACGCCCGGTGAAAAACTGTTTTTT; CDR3aa: CATSEGSTPGEKLFF
d_gene: -; v_gene: TRBV7-3; abundance: -; j_gene: TRBJ2-3; CDR3nt: TGTGCCAGCAGCGTAGGGTCGACAGGAGGCACAGATACGCAGTATTTT; CDR3aa: CASSVGSTGGTDTQYF
d_gene: -; v_gene: TRBV4-1; abundance: once; j_gene: TRBJ1-3; CDR3nt: TGCGCCAGCAGCCAGGCCACCCGAGGGTGGGGGTCTGGAAACACCATATATTTT; CDR3aa: CASSQATRGWGSGNTIYF
d_gene: -; v_gene: TRBV27; abundance: -; j_gene: TRBJ2-7; CDR3nt: TGTGCCAGCAGTTTCGGGAGTTACTACGAGCAGTACTTC; CDR3aa: CASSFGSYYEQYF
d_gene: TRBD2; v_gene: TRBV29-1; abundance: -; j_gene: TRBJ2-1; CDR3nt: TGCAGCGGGACTCTAGCGGGAGCCAACAATGAGCAGTTCTTC; CDR3aa: CSGTLAGANNEQFF
d_gene: -; v_gene: TRBV2; abundance: -; j_gene: TRBJ2-1; CDR3nt: TGTGCCAGCAGTGAACACAATGAGCAGTTCTTC; CDR3aa: CASSEHNEQFF